This TCR beta chain was recorded in a study of blood T cell repertoires in COVID-19. Assay: immunoSEQ multiplex PCR; the TCRdb copy retains only in-frame clones and omits some. The sample includes 150,000 to 200,000 clones, approximately 84% seen only once; the top ten take approximately 21%. The CDR3 totals 14 residues. Deletions cut 0 bases from V and 5 bases from J, with 12 bases between. Per the germline V gene, CDR1 is SGHNT and CDR2 is YYREEE (reference sequence). The sequencing sample was made of peripheral blood. The sequence derives from a woman older than 75 with acute or convalescent COVID-19. The gene calls are TRBV5-4 and TRBJ2-7; tentative D call: TRBD1 (6 bases). This CDR3 is CASSLETYRDEQYF. The CDR3 DNA reads as TGTGCCAGCAGCTTGGAGACATACAGGGACGAGCAGTACTTC.